The table lists the clone carrying this T cell receptor beta chain with a few counts. Antigen unknown. The sample comes from a study of metastatic and nonmetastatic thyroid tumors. About the research overall: Repertoire data that came from the blood and tumor or nodule tissue of malignant and benign thyroid patients were compared. Study-wide results and limits: Reports indicated that malignant thyroid tumors showed significantly higher TCR beta diversity than benign nodules did, in blood and tumor.

Thyroid surgery had not been preceded by any treatment in any patient. In the original workflow: Building a distant-metastasis classifier for papillary thyroid cancer drew on CDR3 differences across clinicopathological groups. TCRdb reprocessed the PCR reads via MiXCR. It is TCRdb's table, rather than the study itself, that gives the V and J calls and clone size. The data show tens of thousands of clones, 15% seen once. Germline V gives CDR1 MNHEY, CDR2 SMNVEV (reference sequence). The CDR3 spans 15 residues. V lost 6 bases to trimming and J lost 0 bases, with 12 bases between them. The chain employs TRBV27 and TRBJ2-1; possible D gene TRBD2, 5 bases. The clonotype was recovered from a male donor with papillary thyroid cancer or a benign thyroid nodule (not recorded which). Some clones in this sample may be carry-over from other donors' samples. The sample comprised blood. For the CDR3, the DNA is TGTGCCAGCAGAGATTGTACTAGCTCCTACAATGAGCAGTTCTTC. This sequence encodes CASRDCTSSYNEQFF.